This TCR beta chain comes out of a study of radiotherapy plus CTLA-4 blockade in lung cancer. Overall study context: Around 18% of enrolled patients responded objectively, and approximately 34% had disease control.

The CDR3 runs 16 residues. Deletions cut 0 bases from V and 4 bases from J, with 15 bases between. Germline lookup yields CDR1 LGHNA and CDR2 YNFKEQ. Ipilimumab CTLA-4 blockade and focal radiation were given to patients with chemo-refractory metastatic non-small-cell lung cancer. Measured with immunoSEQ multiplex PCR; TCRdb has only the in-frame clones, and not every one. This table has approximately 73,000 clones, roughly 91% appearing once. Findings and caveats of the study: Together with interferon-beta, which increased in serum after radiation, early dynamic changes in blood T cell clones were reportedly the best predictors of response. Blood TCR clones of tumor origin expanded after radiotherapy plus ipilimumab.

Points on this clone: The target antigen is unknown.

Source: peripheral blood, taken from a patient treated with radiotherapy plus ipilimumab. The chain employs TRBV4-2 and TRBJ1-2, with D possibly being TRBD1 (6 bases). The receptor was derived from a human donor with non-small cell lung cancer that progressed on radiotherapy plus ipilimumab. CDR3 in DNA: TGTGCCAGCAGCCAAGAAACAAGCCGGACAGCCTATGGCTACACCTTC. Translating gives CASSQETSRTAYGYTF.